The text below deals with one T cell receptor beta chain. No antigen is known for it. Samples underwent the assay at deep level. The input for sorted-subset replicate PCRs was around 0.2 ug DNA, around 30,000 T cell genomes. The assay was immunoSEQ multiplex PCR, and TCRdb's table has in-frame clones only and misses some. The sample has 980,000 or so clones; approximately 76% are singletons. This sample stems from a study of shared clonotypes between healthy human individuals. Germline loops: CDR1 WSHSY, CDR2 SAAADI. The CDR3 runs to 14 residues. Trimming took 5 bases from V and 3 from J, leaving 13 bases between them. Findings and caveats of the study: Richness estimates generally favored naive over memory subsets.

Sequenced sample: memory CD4+ T cells sorted from blood. Subset specified: CD45RA-negative fraction. The V gene is TRBV10-2, the J gene TRBJ1-2; D may be TRBD1 (6 bases). This clonotype originated in a young man in good health. The CDR3 bases are TGCGCCAGCAGTCCAGGGGTCGGGGACTATGGCTACACCTTC. Amino acids: CASSPGVGDYGYTF.